The 14 T cell receptor beta chains below were found in one sample sequenced in a study of shared clonotypes between healthy human individuals. Repertoires were generated with immunoSEQ multiplex PCR, while TCRdb's copy carries only in-frame clones and drops some. The repertoire holds roughly 1,000,000 clones, with more than 75% as singletons. Input material: memory CD4+ T cells from PBMCs. As for subset: CD45RA-negative fraction. Receptors were obtained from a man younger than 30 in good health. Some clones in this sample may be carry-over from other donors' samples.

This chain connects TRBV5-4 to TRBJ1-1; TRBD1 matches 11 bases. The V and J ends lost 4 bases and 7 bases, in that order; junction bases with no gene match: 9. From germline, CDR1 is SGHNT and CDR2 YYREEE (reference sequence). The CDR3 loop spans 15 amino acids. Written as DNA, the CDR3 is TGTGCCAGCAGCCAACCAGGACAGGGGGCGAATGAAGCTTTCTTT. Protein sequence: CASSQPGQGANEAFF.

The chain joins TRBV7-9 to TRBJ2-7, with 10 nucleotides matching TRBD2. CDR3 length equals 15 residues. Trimming removed 1 base from V and 6 bases from J; junction bases left unmatched: 6. Germline V CDR1 and CDR2: SEHNR, FQNEAQ (reference sequence). Here the CDR3 reads CASSLVSGRASEQYF. Here the CDR3 DNA reads TGTGCCAGCAGCTTAGTAAGCGGGAGGGCCTCCGAGCAGTACTTC.

The genes are TRBV13 and TRBJ1-3, with no clear D. The V end was cut by 4 bases, the J end by 4 bases, with 11 bases between. CDR3 length: 14 amino acids. The germline gives CDR1 PRHDT, CDR2 FYEKMQ (reference sequence). The CDR3 region has the DNA TGTGCCAGCAGCTCCCGACGCAAGGGAAACACCATATATTTT. This sequence encodes CASSSRRKGNTIYF. Using reference TRBV13 and TRBJ1-3 for the parts outside the CDR3, the full variable domain is AAGVIQSPRHLIKEKRETATLKCYPIPRHDTVYWYQQGPGQDPQFLISFYEKMQSDKGSIPDRFSAQQFSDYHSELNMSSLELGDSALYFCASSSRRKGNTIYFGEGSWLTVV.

Details on this clone: The same CDR3 is also encoded by other DNA sequences in this sample. The rearrangement links TRBV5-1 to TRBJ2-7, with D perhaps TRBD1 (5 bases). Between the trimmed V and J ends, which lost 3 bases and 3 bases, there was a span of 7 bases. The CDR3 totals 12 residues. CDR1 SGHRS and CDR2 YFSETQ come from the germline V gene. The CDR3 DNA sequence: TGCGCCAGCAGCTCCGACAGCTACGAGCAGTACTTC. Translated: CASSSDSYEQYF.

V usage is TRBV27 and J usage is TRBJ2-5, with a possible D match to TRBD2 (6 bases). From germline, CDR1 is MNHEY and CDR2 SMNVEV (reference sequence). This CDR3 is 13 amino acids long. The V gene lost 3 bases and the J gene lost 5 bases, with 10 bases spanning the gap. The CDR3: CASSFWGDETQYF. The CDR3 coding sequence is TGTGCCAGCAGTTTTTGGGGGGATGAGACCCAGTACTTC.

This clone was seen just once. The rearrangement uses TRBV18 and TRBJ1-2, with D unclear. This CDR3 is 15 amino acids long. Trimming removed 1 base from V and 4 bases from J, with 13 bases in between. The germline V gene encodes CDR1 KGHSH and CDR2 LQKENI. The DNA for the CDR3 is TGTGCCAGCTCACCACAGAGTTCAGGAATCTATGGCTACACCTTC. This codes for CASSPQSSGIYGYTF.

The chain is built from TRBV5-1 and TRBJ2-3, with D hard to call. The CDR3 runs 18 residues. The V end was cut by 3 bases, the J end by 4 bases, with 24 bases between. Germline values: CDR1 SGHRS, CDR2 YFSETQ. The CDR3 nucleotides are TGCGCCAGCAGCTCTGTAGCAGACAACCACGCAGAGCCAGATACGCAGTATTTT. Translated: CASSSVADNHAEPDTQYF.

Details on this clone: A read error may account for a junction end that differs from germline. The V gene is TRBV4-1, the J gene TRBJ2-7, with a weak D call TRBD1 (5 bases). The CDR3 is 14 amino acids. Germline-derived CDR1 and CDR2 are MGHRA and YSYEKL. CDR3 in amino acids: CASSEEQASYEQYF. DNA of the CDR3: TGCGCCAGCAGCGAAGAACAGGCCTCCTACGAGCAGTACTTC.

The chain links TRBV28 to TRBJ1-1; TRBD1 matches 7 bases. The length of the CDR3 is 16 residues. Losses at the gene ends were 4 bases for V and 4 bases for J; bases not matched to a gene: 12. Germline lookup yields CDR1 MDHEN and CDR2 SYDVKM. The DNA for the CDR3 is TGTGCCAGCAGTTCCCCGACAGGGAAGGGATCCACTGAAGCTTTCTTT. It translates to CASSSPTGKGSTEAFF. The variable domain in full, with the rest retrieved from reference TRBV28 and TRBJ1-1, is DVKVTQSSRYLVKRTGEKVFLECVQDMDHENMFWYRQDPGLGLRLIYFSYDVKMKEKGDIPEGYSVSREKKERFSLILESASTNQTSMYLCASSSPTGKGSTEAFFGQGTRLTVV.

The chain has TRBV7-8 and TRBJ2-3; no clear D. Trimming removed 7 bases at V and 4 bases at J, with 15 bases between. This CDR3 has 14 amino acids. Germline V gene data show CDR1 as SGHVS and CDR2 as FQNEAQ. As DNA, the CDR3 is TGTGCCAGCACCTCAAGGCAGGCTTCAGATACGCAGTATTTT. Translation gives CASTSRQASDTQYF.

This chain links TRBV29-1 with TRBJ2-1, with D possibly matching TRBD1 (6 bases). Germline assignment: CDR1 SQVTM and CDR2 ANQGSEA. CDR3 length: 14 residues. The V gene lost 8 bases and the J gene lost 3 bases, with 17 bases spanning the gap. CDR3 in DNA: TGCAGCACCCGGGACACCTTAAACTACAATGAGCAGTTCTTC. It encodes CSTRDTLNYNEQFF.

This clone has more than one count but fewer than ten. The CDR3 reads CASSRRQGASVYEQYF. CDR3 DNA: TGCGCCAGCAGCCGGAGACAGGGGGCGTCCGTCTACGAGCAGTACTTC. The V gene is TRBV5-1, the J gene TRBJ2-7, with 10 positions matching TRBD1. The trim removed 4 bases at V and 3 bases at J, leaving 10 bases unmatched. CDR1 is SGHRS and CDR2 is YFSETQ in the germline V gene. The CDR3 covers 16 residues. The full variable domain, with the rest looked up from reference TRBV5-1 and TRBJ2-7, is KAGVTQTPRYLIKTRGQQVTLSCSPISGHRSVSWYQQTPGQGLQFLFEYFSETQRNKGNFPGRFSGRQFSNSRSEMNVSTLELGDSALYLCASSRRQGASVYEQYFGPGTRLTVT.

The rearrangement links TRBV27 to TRBJ1-5, with D perhaps TRBD1 (5 bases). The germline V and J ends were trimmed by 6 bases and 8 bases, with 20 bases remaining between them. The CDR3 runs to 15 residues. From germline, CDR1 is MNHEY and CDR2 SMNVEV (reference sequence). The CDR3 spells CASRPTLRGREPQHF. The CDR3 DNA reads as TGTGCCAGCAGGCCCACCTTGAGGGGTAGAGAGCCCCAGCATTTT.

This rearrangement joins TRBV7-2 to TRBJ1-1, with TRBD1 identical over 11 bases. V shed 5 bases and J 8 bases; nucleotides not matched to a gene: 10. This CDR3 spans 15 amino acids. CDR1 is SGHTA, CDR2 FQGNSA, per germline. CDR3 protein: CASSPDRGRGSEAFF. The CDR3 DNA is TGTGCCAGCAGCCCGGACAGGGGGCGGGGGTCGGAAGCTTTCTTT.